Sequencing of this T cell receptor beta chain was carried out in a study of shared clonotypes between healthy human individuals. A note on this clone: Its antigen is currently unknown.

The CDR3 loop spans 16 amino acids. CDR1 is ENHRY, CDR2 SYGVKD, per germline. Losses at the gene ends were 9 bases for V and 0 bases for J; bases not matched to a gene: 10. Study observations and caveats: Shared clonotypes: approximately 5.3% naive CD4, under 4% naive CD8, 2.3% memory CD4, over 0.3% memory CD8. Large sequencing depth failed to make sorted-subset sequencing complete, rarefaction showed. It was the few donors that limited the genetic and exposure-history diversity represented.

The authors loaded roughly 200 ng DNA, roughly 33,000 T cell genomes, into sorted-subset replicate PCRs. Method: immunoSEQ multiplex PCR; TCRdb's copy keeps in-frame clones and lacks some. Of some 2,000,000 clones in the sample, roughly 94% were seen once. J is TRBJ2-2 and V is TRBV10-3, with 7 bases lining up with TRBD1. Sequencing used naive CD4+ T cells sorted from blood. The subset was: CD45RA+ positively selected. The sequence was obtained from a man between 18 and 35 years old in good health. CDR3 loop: CAIRQGVNANTGELFF. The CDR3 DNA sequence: TGTGCCATTCGACAGGGAGTAAATGCGAACACCGGGGAGCTGTTTTTT.